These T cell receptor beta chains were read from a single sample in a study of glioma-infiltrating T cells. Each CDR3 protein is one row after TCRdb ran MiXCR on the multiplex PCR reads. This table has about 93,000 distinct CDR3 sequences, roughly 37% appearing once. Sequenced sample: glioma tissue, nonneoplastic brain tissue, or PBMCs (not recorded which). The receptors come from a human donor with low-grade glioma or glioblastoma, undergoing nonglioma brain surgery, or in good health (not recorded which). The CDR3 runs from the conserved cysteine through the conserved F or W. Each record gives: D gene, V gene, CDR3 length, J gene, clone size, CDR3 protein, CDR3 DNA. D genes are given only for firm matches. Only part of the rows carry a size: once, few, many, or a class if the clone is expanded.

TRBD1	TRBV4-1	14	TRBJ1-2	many	CASSQGGGGGGYTF	TGCGCCAGCAGCCAAGGTGGAGGGGGCGGCGGCTACACCTTC
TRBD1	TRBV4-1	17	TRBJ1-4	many	CASSRDRGRVVGEKLFF	TGCGCCAGCAGCCGGGACAGGGGGCGCGTAGTGGGAGAAAAACTGTTTTTT
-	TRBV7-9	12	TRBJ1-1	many	CASSLSGREAFF	TGTGCCAGCAGCTTATCCGGCCGTGAAGCTTTCTTT
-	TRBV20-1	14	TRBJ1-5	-	CSARLSGQNQPQHF	TGCAGTGCTAGGCTGTCGGGACAAAATCAGCCCCAGCATTTT
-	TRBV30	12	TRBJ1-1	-	CAWEVGNTEAFF	TGTGCCTGGGAAGTGGGGAACACTGAAGCTTTCTTT
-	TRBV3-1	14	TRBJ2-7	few	CASSLRGVSHEQYF	TGTGCCAGCAGCCTAAGGGGGGTCAGCCACGAGCAGTACTTC
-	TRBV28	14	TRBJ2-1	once	CASSLTQPSYEQFF	TGTGCCAGCAGTTTAACTCAGCCCTCCTATGAGCAGTTCTTC
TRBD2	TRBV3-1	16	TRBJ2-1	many	CASSLLSGGAGNEQFF	TGTGCCAGCAGCCTACTTAGCGGGGGGGCCGGGAATGAGCAGTTCTTC
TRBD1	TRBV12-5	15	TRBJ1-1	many	CASGGDRGRGTEAFF	TGTGCTAGTGGTGGGGACAGGGGGCGAGGCACTGAAGCTTTCTTT
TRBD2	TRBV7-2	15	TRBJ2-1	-	CASSLCSGIGNEQFF	TGTGCCAGCAGTTTATGTAGCGGGATTGGGAATGAGCAGTTCTTC
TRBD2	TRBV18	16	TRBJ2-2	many	CASSPLAGGNTGELFF	TGTGCCAGCTCACCACTAGCGGGAGGCAACACCGGGGAGCTGTTTTTT
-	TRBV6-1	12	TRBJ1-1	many	CASSLMTLEAFF	TGTGCCAGCAGCCTTATGACCCTTGAAGCTTTCTTT
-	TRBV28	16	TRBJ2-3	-	CASSPVPQDPADTQYF	TGTGCCAGCAGTCCCGTCCCCCAGGATCCCGCAGATACGCAGTATTTT
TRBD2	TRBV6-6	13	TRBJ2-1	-	CASQREGRNEQFF	TGTGCCAGTCAGCGGGAGGGACGCAATGAGCAGTTCTTC
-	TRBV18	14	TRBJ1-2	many	CASSRGESNYGYTF	TGTGCCAGCTCACGTGGAGAGTCTAACTATGGCTACACCTTC
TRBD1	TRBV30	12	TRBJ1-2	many	CAWSDRGLDYTF	TGTGCCTGGAGTGACAGGGGGCTTGACTACACCTTC
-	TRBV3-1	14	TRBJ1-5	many	CASSHSGDNQPQHF	TGTGCCAGCAGCCACAGTGGGGACAATCAGCCCCAGCATTTT
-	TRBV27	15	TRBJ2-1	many	CASRLDDGRNDEQFF	TGTGCCAGCAGACTGGACGATGGGAGGAATGATGAGCAGTTCTTC
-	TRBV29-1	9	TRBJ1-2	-	CGVGGGYTF	TGCGGCGTTGGAGGTGGCTACACCTTC
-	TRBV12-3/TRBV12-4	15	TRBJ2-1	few	CASSLSTATSYEQFF	TGTGCCAGCAGTTTATCAACCGCTACTTCCTATGAGCAGTTCTTC
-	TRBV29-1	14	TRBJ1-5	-	CSVGTGSVNQPQHF	TGCAGCGTAGGAACAGGGAGCGTCAATCAGCCCCAGCATTTT
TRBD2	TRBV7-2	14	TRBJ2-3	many	CASSLGGKIDTQYF	TGTGCCAGCAGCTTGGGGGGGAAGATAGATACGCAGTATTTT
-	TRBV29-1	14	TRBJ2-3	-	CSVVPLTGTGTQYF	TGCAGCGTTGTCCCTCTGACGGGCACAGGTACGCAGTATTTT
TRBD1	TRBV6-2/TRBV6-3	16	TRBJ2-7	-	CASSYTPGQGAWEQYF	TGTGCCAGCAGTTACACCCCGGGACAGGGGGCTTGGGAGCAGTACTTC
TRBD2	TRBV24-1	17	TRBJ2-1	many	CATSDLGTSGGYNEQFF	TGTGCCACCAGTGATTTGGGGACTAGCGGTGGTTACAATGAGCAGTTCTTC
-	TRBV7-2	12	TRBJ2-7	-	CASRGGDYEQYF	TGTGCCAGTAGGGGGGGTGACTATGAGCAGTACTTC
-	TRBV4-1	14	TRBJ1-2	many	CATSGRDINYGYTF	TGCGCCACGAGCGGCAGGGACATTAACTATGGCTACACCTTC
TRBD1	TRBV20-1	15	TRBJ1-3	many	CSARSDRGYLDTIYF	TGCAGTGCTAGATCGGACAGGGGATATCTAGACACCATATATTTT
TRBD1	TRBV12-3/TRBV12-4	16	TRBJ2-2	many	CASNLRQGQNTGELFF	TGTGCCAGCAACCTCAGACAGGGGCAAAACACCGGGGAGCTGTTTTTT
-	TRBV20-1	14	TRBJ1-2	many	CSARERTGNYGYTF	TGCAGTGCTAGAGAAAGGACGGGAAACTATGGCTACACCTTC
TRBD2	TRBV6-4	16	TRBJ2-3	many	CASSDTPGGSTDTQYF	TGTGCCAGCAGTGACACCCCGGGGGGATCTACAGATACGCAGTATTTT
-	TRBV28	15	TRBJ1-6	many	CASRATAQYNSPLHF	TGTGCCAGCAGGGCAACCGCACAATATAATTCACCCCTCCACTTT
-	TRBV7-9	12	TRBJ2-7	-	CASSLSTYEQYF	TGTGCCAGCAGCTTATCAACCTACGAGCAGTACTTC
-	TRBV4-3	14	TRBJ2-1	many	CASSPGGVNNEQFF	TGCGCCAGCAGCCCAGGTGGGGTTAATAATGAGCAGTTCTTC
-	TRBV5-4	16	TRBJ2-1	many	CASSATLRGPYNEQFF	TGTGCCAGCAGTGCCACCCTTCGCGGACCCTACAATGAGCAGTTCTTC
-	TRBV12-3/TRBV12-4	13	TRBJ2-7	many	CASSFGGTYEQYF	TGTGCCAGCAGTTTTGGGGGGACCTACGAGCAGTACTTC
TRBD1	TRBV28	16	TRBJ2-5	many	CASSTNFDRGQETQYF	TGTGCCAGCAGTACCAATTTCGACAGGGGGCAAGAGACCCAGTACTTC
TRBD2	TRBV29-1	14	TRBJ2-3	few	CSAESSGAADTQYF	TGCAGCGCTGAGTCTAGCGGGGCAGCAGATACGCAGTATTTT
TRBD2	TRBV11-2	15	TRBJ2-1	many	CASSLLPGLAIEQFF	TGTGCCAGCAGCTTACTTCCGGGACTAGCAATTGAGCAGTTCTTC
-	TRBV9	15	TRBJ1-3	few	CASSVRAWGVNTIYF	TGTGCCAGCAGCGTACGGGCTTGGGGGGTAAACACCATATATTTT
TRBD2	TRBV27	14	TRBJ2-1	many	CASGGGTRYNEQFF	TGTGCCAGCGGGGGGGGGACTAGGTACAATGAGCAGTTCTTC
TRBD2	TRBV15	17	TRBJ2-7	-	CAASSSSGGRILYEQYF	TGTGCCGCCAGCAGTTCTAGCGGGGGCCGGATCCTCTACGAGCAGTACTTC
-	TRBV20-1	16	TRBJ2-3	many	CSARDLGAFEADTQYF	TGCAGTGCTAGAGATTTGGGGGCGTTTGAAGCAGATACGCAGTATTTT
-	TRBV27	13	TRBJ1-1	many	CASGFKKETEAFF	TGTGCCAGCGGGTTTAAGAAAGAGACTGAAGCTTTCTTT
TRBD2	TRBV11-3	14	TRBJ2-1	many	CASSRLAGGHEQFF	TGTGCCAGCAGTCGACTAGCGGGGGGGCATGAGCAGTTCTTC
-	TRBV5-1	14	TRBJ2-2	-	CASSDKSDTGEVFF	TGCGCCAGCAGCGATAAATCGGACACCGGGGAGGTGTTTTTT
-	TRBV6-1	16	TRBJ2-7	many	CASRKKTGPLSYEQYF	TGTGCCAGCAGAAAGAAAACAGGGCCCCTCTCCTACGAGCAGTACTTC
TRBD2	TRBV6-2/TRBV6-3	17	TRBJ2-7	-	CASRRRPSSGSHNEQYF	TGTGCCAGCCGAAGACGCCCCTCTAGCGGGAGCCACAATGAGCAGTACTTC
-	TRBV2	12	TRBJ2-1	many	CASKAGTNEQFF	TGTGCCAGCAAAGCGGGTACGAATGAGCAGTTCTTC
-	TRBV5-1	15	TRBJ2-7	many	CASSLVAGGRDEQYF	TGCGCCAGCAGCTTGGTAGCTGGGGGCAGGGACGAGCAGTACTTC
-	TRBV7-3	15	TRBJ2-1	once	CASSSGSGGYNEQFF	TGTGCCAGCAGCTCCGGGAGTGGGGGATACAATGAGCAGTTCTTC
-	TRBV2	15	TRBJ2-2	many	CASKAGTQSTGELFF	TGTGCCAGCAAAGCCGGGACACAATCCACCGGGGAGCTGTTTTTT